This section outlines one TCR beta chain sequence together with its context. Antigen: not known. This sample was included in a study of T-cell reconstitution after alpha-beta-depleted transplantation in children. Study findings and constraints: Some patients showed high day-60 TCRbeta diversity, which derived from surviving recipient T cells and thymic progenitors.

The V segment lost 1 base and the J segment 0 bases; nucleotides outside the gene matches: 13. Germline CDR1 is KGHSH and CDR2 is LQKENI. CDR3 size: 19 residues. Using unique molecular identifiers, the investigators prepared the TCRbeta library. In TCRdb, the PCR reads were re-called with MiXCR into one record per CDR3 protein. The table includes approximately 270,000 distinct CDR3 sequences, approximately 24% detected once. This sample comprised PBMCs, mostly from graft donor cells, obtained 360 days after TCRalphabeta/CD19-depleted stem cell transplant. This clonotype originated in a female patient under 10 years old who had a stem cell transplant for congenital amegakaryocytic thrombocytopenia, so the T cells may come from the graft donor. The J gene is TRBJ2-7, the V gene TRBV18; TRBD1 aligns across 9 bases. The CDR3 spells CASSPLPGTGLRSSYEQYF. CDR3 nucleotide sequence: TGTGCCAGCTCACCACTCCCCGGGACAGGGCTCAGGAGCTCCTACGAGCAGTACTTC.